This entry is about one T cell receptor (beta chain). This entry is derived from a study of T cells expressing NK-cell markers. Germline V gives CDR1 MNHNS, CDR2 SASEGT. This CDR3 is 11 amino acids long. With the 5' RACE reads reprocessed, TCRdb shows one record per CDR3 protein and no DNA. The sample totals 350,000 to 450,000 distinct CDR3 sequences. The source is a man aged 18-70 years in good health. The chain is built from TRBV6-1 and TRBJ2-3; TCRdb names TRBD2, which stays unverified in the absence of DNA. The sequencing sample was made of blood T cells: a sorted CD56 or NKG2C T cell subset, CD4+ or CD8+ T cells, or bulk PBMC T cells (not recorded which). The CDR3 spells CATLSADTQYF.